This TCR beta chain was observed in a study of T cells in Graves' hyperthyroidism and ophthalmopathy. Whole-study context: Sampling of peripheral blood happened at initial diagnosis, prior to any treatment.

This clonotype was seen a handful of times. Its antigen is unidentified. Given a much more abundant clone one base away, this may be a read error. The CDR3 runs to 12 residues. The germline CDR1 and CDR2 sequences are SNHLY and FYNNEI. There were TCR beta CDR3 regions amplified from RNA transcripts. An initial round of RT-PCR targeting the TCR CDR3 relied on the HTBI primer set. TCRdb called the multiplex PCR reads again in MiXCR, with one record for every CDR3 protein. In the table there are more than 450,000 distinct CDR3 sequences, 11% to 15% of which are singletons. Clinical symptoms, serum thyroxine, TRAb, thyroid ultrasound and orbital computed tomography established diagnosis. General study points: Ophthalmopathy stood apart from stable hyperthyroidism in a 13 V-J model.

Material for sequencing was blood. This TCR was sampled from a woman in her thirties or forties with Graves' hyperthyroidism. The chain combines TRBV2 with TRBJ2-3; the D gene is possibly TRBD1 (5 bases). The CDR3 DNA sequence: TGTGCCAGCAGAGGTAGCACAGGTACGCAGTATTTT. It yields the protein CASRGSTGTQYF.